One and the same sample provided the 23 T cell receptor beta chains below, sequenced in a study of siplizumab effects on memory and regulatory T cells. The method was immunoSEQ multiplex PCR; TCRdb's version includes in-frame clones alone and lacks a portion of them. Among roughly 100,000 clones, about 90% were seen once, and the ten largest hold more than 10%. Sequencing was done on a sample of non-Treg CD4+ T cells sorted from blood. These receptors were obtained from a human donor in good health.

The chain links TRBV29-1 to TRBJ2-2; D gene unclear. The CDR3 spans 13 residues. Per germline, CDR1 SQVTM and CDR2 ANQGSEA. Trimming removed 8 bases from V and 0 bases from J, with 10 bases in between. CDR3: CSCRHANTGELFF. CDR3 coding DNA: TGCAGCTGTCGGCACGCGAACACCGGGGAGCTGTTTTTT.

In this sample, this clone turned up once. The CDR3 spells CASSSQGLAGDTQYF. CDR3 sequence (DNA): TGTGCCAGTAGTTCGCAGGGACTAGCTGGCGATACGCAGTATTTT. V and J are TRBV19 and TRBJ2-3, with TRBD2 matching over 9 bases. The germline gives CDR1 LNHDA, CDR2 SQIVND (reference sequence). The CDR3 runs 15 residues. Unmatched junction bases numbered 9, after V lost 5 bases and J lost 6 bases. The full variable domain, its missing parts supplied by reference TRBV19 and TRBJ2-3, is DGGITQSPKYLFRKEGQNVTLSCEQNLNHDAMYWYRQDPGQGLRLIYYSQIVNDFQKGDIAEGYSVSREKKESFPLTVTSAQKNPTAFYLCASSSQGLAGDTQYFGPGTRLTVL.

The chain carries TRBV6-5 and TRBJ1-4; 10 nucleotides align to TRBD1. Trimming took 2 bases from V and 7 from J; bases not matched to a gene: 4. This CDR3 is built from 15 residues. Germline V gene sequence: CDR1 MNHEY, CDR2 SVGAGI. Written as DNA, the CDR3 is TGTGCCAGCAGTTACGCCAGGACAGGGGGTGAAAAACTGTTTTTT. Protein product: CASSYARTGGEKLFF.

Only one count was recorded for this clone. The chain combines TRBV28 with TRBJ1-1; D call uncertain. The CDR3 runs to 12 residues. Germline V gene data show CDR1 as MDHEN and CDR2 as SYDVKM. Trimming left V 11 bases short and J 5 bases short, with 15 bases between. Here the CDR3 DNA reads TGTGCCTCAAGCGGGGTGCGGACTGAAGCTTTCTTT. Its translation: CASSGVRTEAFF.

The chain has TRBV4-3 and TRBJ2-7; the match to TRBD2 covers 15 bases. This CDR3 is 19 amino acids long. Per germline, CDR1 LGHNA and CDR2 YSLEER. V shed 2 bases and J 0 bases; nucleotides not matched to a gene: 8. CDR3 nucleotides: TGCGCCAGCAGCCAATCAACGGGACTAGCGGGAGGCCACTCCTACGAGCAGTACTTC. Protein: CASSQSTGLAGGHSYEQYF.

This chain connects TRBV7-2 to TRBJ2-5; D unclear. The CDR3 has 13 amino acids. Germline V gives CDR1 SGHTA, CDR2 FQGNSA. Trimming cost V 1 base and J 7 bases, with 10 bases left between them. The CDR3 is CASSLDVLGTQYF. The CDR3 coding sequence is TGTGCCAGCAGCTTAGATGTTCTCGGGACCCAGTACTTC.

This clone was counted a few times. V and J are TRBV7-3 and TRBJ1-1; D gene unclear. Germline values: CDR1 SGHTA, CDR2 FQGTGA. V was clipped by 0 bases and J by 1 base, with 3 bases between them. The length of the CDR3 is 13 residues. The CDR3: CASSLTKNTEAFF. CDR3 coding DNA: TGTGCCAGCAGCTTAACAAAGAACACTGAAGCTTTCTTT.

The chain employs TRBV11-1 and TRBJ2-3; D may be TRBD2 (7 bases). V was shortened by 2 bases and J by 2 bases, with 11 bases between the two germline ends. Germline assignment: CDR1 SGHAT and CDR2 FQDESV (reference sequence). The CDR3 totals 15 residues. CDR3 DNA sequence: TGTGCCAGCAGCTTATTGGGGGGGGCCACAGATACGCAGTATTTT. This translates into CASSLLGGATDTQYF.

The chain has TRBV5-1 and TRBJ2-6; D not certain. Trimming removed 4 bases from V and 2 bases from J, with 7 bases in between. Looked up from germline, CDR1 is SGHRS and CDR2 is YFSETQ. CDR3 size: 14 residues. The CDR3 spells CASSGIAGANVLTF. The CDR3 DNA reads TGCGCCAGCAGCGGGATAGCTGGGGCCAACGTCCTGACTTTC.

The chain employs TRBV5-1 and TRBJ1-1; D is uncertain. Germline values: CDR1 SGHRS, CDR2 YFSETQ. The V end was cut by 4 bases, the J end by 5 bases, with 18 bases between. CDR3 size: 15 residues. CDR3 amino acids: CASSPRRGGRTEAFF. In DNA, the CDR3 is TGCGCCAGCAGCCCCAGGCGGGGAGGGAGGACTGAAGCTTTCTTT.

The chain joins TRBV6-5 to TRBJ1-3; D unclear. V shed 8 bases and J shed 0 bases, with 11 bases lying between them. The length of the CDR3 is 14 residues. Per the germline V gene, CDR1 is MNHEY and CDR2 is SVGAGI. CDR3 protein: CASRGRSSGNTIYF. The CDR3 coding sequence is TGTGCCAGCCGTGGACGGAGCTCTGGAAACACCATATATTTT.

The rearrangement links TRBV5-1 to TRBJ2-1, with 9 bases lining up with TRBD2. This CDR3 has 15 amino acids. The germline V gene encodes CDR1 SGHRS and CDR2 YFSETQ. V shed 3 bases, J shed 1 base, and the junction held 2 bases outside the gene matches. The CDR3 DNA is TGCGCCAGCAGCTACCTAGCGGGATCCTACAATGAGCAGTTCTTC. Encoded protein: CASSYLAGSYNEQFF.

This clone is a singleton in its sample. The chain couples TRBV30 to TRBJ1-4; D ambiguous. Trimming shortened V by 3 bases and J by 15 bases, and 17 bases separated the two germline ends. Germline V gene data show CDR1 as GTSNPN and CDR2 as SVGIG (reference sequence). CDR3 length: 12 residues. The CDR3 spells CAWRGLDETVFF. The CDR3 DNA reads TGTGCCTGGAGGGGCCTCGACGAGACGGTGTTTTTT. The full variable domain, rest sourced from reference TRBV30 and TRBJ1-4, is SQTIHQWPATLVQPVGSPLSLECTVEGTSNPNLYWYRQAAGRGLQLLFYSVGIGQISSEVPQNLSASRPQDRQFILSSKKLLLSDSGFYLCAWRGLDETVFFGSGTQLSVL.

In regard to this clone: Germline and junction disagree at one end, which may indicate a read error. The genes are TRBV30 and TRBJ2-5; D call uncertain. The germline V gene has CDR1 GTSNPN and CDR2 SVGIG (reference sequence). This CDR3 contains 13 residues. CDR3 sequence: CAWSVRDQGTQYF. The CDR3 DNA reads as TGTGCCTGGAGTGTACGAGATCAAGGGACCCAGTACTTC.

In DNA, the CDR3 is TGTGCCATCAGTGATGGCGGTCTTAGCACAGATACGCAGTATTTT. As protein: CAISDGGLSTDTQYF. The V and J genes are TRBV10-3 and TRBJ2-3; D gene ambiguous. V lost 3 bases and J lost 0, with 10 bases in between. From germline, CDR1 is ENHRY and CDR2 SYGVKD. This CDR3 is 15 amino acids long.

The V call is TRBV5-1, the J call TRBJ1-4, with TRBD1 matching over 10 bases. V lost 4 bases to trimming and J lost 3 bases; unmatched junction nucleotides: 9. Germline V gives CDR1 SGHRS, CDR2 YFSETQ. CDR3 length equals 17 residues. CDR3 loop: CASSPGQGRAANEKLFF. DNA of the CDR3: TGCGCCAGCAGCCCGGGACAGGGGAGGGCGGCTAATGAAAAACTGTTTTTT.

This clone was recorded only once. The CDR3 sequence is CASSLGSASSRTQYF. CDR3 nucleotide sequence: TGTGCCAGCAGCTTAGGTTCGGCTAGTTCGAGGACCCAGTACTTC. The genes are TRBV7-9 and TRBJ2-5; D gene ambiguous. CDR3 length: 15 amino acids. V lost 1 base and J 7 bases, leaving 16 bases between the germline ends. Germline V CDR1 and CDR2: SEHNR, FQNEAQ (reference sequence).

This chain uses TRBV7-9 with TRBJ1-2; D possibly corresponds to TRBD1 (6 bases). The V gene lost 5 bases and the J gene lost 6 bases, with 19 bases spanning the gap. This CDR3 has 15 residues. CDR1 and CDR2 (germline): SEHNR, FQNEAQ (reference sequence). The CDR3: CASSPITGKGNGYTF. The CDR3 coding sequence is TGTGCCAGCAGCCCAATAACAGGGAAAGGAAATGGCTACACCTTC.

The CDR3 DNA is TGTGCCAGCAGCTTAACCCGGGACTCGGCCTACGAGCAGTACTTC. This encodes CASSLTRDSAYEQYF. This chain connects TRBV7-8 to TRBJ2-7; TRBD2 might be the D (6 bases). Germline CDR1 SGHVS, CDR2 FQNEAQ. The CDR3 sequence is 15 residues long. Trimming took off 2 bases at V and 2 bases at J, with 13 bases between the two ends. The whole variable domain, remainder taken from reference TRBV7-8 and TRBJ2-7, is GAGVSQSPRYKVAKRGQDVALRCDPISGHVSLFWYQQALGQGPEFLTYFQNEAQLDKSGLPSDRFFAERPEGSVSTLKIQRTQQEDSAVYLCASSLTRDSAYEQYFGPGTRLTVT.

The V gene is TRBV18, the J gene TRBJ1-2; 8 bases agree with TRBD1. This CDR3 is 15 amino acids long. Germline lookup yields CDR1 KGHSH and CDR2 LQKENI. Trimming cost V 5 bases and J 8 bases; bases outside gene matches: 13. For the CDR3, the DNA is TGTGCCAGCTCATCCGGGACAGGCCCGACGGGAGGCTACACCTTC. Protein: CASSSGTGPTGGYTF.

The CDR3 DNA reads TGTGCCAGCAGTTCTACAGGAGTCGTAGCGGGAACACCCCAAGAGACCCAGTACTTC. This encodes CASSSTGVVAGTPQETQYF. The chain uses TRBV28 and TRBJ2-5, with 8 bases lining up with TRBD2. The CDR3 extends over 19 amino acids. Germline assignment: CDR1 MDHEN and CDR2 SYDVKM. With 4 bases clipped from V and 1 base from J, the junction kept 17 bases outside the gene matches.

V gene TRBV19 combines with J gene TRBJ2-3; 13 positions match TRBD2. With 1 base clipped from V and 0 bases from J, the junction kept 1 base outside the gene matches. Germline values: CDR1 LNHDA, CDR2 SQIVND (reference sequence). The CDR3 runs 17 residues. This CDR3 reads CASSIGGLAGSTDTQYF. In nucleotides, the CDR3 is TGTGCCAGTAGTATAGGGGGACTAGCGGGGAGCACAGATACGCAGTATTTT.

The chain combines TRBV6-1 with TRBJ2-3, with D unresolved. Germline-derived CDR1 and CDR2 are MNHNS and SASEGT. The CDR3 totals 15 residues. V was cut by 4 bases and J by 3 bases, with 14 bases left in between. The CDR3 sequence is CASSGQTPQTDTQYF. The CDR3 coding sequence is TGTGCCAGCAGTGGACAAACACCTCAGACAGATACGCAGTATTTT.